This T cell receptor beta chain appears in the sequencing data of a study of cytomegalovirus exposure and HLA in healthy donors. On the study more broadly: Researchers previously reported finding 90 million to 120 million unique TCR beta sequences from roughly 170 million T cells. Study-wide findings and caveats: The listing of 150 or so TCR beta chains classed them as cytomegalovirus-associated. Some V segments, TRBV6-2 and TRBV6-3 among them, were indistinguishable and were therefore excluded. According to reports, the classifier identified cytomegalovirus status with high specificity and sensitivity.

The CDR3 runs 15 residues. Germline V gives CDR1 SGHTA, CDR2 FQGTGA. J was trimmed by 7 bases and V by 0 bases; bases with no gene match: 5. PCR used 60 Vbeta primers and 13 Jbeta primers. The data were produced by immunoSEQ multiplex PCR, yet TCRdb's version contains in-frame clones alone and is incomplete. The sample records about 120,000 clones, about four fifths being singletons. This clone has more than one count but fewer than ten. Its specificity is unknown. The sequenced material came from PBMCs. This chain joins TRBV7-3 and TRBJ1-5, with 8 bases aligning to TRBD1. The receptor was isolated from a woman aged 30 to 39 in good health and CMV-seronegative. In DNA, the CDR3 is TGTGCCAGCAGCTTAACGGACAGGGCGGGCCAGCCCCAGCATTTT. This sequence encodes CASSLTDRAGQPQHF.